This T cell receptor (beta chain) stems from a study of shared clonotypes between healthy human individuals (dated by TCRdb to 2020 to 2021). With regard to the full study: A couple of women and a few men aged 18 to 49 years were included in the cohort. Different laboratories and diverse techniques were used to prepare libraries and sequence TCR repertoires, to increase sequencing depth and limit assay-specific biases. For each donor, three plates each were used for CD4 naive and CD4 memory, two plates were used for CD8 naive, and one plate was used for CD8 memory. To estimate repertoire size and how much clonotype sharing occurs between individuals, the study deeply sequenced the blood TCR repertoires of 4 to 6 healthy adults. Leukapheresis yielded between about 0.85 and 10 billion PBMCs per donor.

General study outcomes and caveats: Pairwise subsampling led to the expectation that sequencing depth would affect the degree of clonotype sharing among donors. Only blood was sampled, and tissue TCR repertoires likely differ from those in blood. Larger estimated clonotype richness was generally found for naive subsets than for memory subsets. The small number of donors limited the genetic and exposure-history diversity represented. Incomplete sequencing was indicated by rarefaction of sorted-subset datasets, despite the large sequencing depth. When four donors were compared, the shared fraction of clonotypes was 5% to 6.5% for naive CD4, more than 3% for naive CD8, roughly 2.3% for memory CD4, and about 0.36% for memory CD8. Higher generation probabilities were observed for clonotypes shared by all four sorted-subset donors than for non-shared clonotypes.

This clone has just one count. Its antigen is currently not known. Per-nucleotide qualities are absent, and no much larger clonotype sits a single base away. Healthy HIV-negative adults with no recently reported acute infections or vaccinations were included as donors. All donors were Caucasian adults living in Nashville, Tennessee, USA. CD4+ T cells were enriched by magnetic negative selection, after which naive cells were positively selected on CD45RA and the negative fraction was taken as the memory subset. Blood was collected by leukapheresis, and PBMCs were isolated by Ficoll-Histopaque density gradient centrifugation and then cryopreserved in liquid nitrogen vapor phase. Analytical flow cytometry was used to check the purity and quantity of every magnetically sorted T cell population. From each sorted fraction, genomic DNA was isolated and quantified by UV absorbance on a Nanodrop 2000c. TCR CDR3 regions were amplified from genomic DNA by multiplex PCR using the deep immunoSEQ assay. Extracted genomic DNA from each cell subset was distributed evenly across all wells of several immunoSEQ 96-well plates, and each plate was treated as a replicate. For sorted subsets, 200 to 250 ng genomic DNA, equal to tens of thousands of T cell genomes, was loaded into each replicate PCR. The purified libraries were quantified using a Qubit 3.0 fluorometer, sized with a Bioanalyzer 2100, and then quantified again using the KAPA Library Quantification kit. Each immunoSEQ 96-well plate was sequenced on its own single-read 150-cycle Illumina NextSeq 550 flow cell. As for the authors' bioinformatics: Because only junctional sequences without quality scores were contained in the immunoSEQ output, filtering matching that applied to full-length reads could not be performed. Sequences were annotated with PyIR, a Python wrapper for IgBLAST v1.9, and V/J genes and CDR3 were assigned using IMGT germline references. Any read was removed if the V/J assignment was weak (E-value above 1e-6), the CDR3 was missing, or the read contained stop codons, out-of-frame junctions, or ambiguous translated residues. V3J clonotypes were defined as sequences sharing the same inferred V gene, J gene, and CDR3 amino acid sequence. Percentage overlap between repertoires was computed as shared unique clonotypes divided by the size of the smaller repertoire. Repertoire richness was assessed with RTK rarefaction, the Chao1 estimator, and Recon v2.1 estimates of unobserved clonotypes. OLGA was used to compute generation probabilities for all TCRbeta clonotypes that the gDNA method yielded from a few donors. In TCRdb, the immuneACCESS table is reduced to in-frame sequences with V and J assigned. These tables do not hold every clone; where another copy was compared, an unresolved V gene accounts for under half, and the others remain unexplained. The V and J calls and clone size come from that table; D and trimming were worked out from the DNA. In all, the sample holds more than 2 million clones, and 90% to 96% of those were seen once. The biggest ten clones account for more than 0.1% of the sample.

Sequencing was carried out using naive CD4+ T cells sorted from blood. This sample's cell subset or site label indicates: CD45RA+ positively selected. This receptor was taken from a man aged 18 to 30 in good health.

The CDR3 region reads CASSSVGQGRGNTIYF. The nucleotides read TGTGCCAGCAGTTCTGTGGGACAGGGGAGGGGAAACACCATATATTTT. The chain couples TRBV28 to TRBJ1-3, with TRBD1 identical over 10 junction bases. After removal of 4 bases from V and 4 bases from J, the junction retains 7 bases not matched to a gene. The CDR3 has 16 amino acids, counting the end cysteine and phenylalanine. Only the CDR3 DNA is retained, 48 bases long and in frame from the first base. According to the germline V gene, CDR1 reads MDHEN and CDR2 reads SYDVKM.